This entry is about one T cell receptor (beta chain). The antigen remains undetermined. The sample belongs to a study of CD8+CD57+ T cells in acquired aplastic anemia. In the study overall: Quantities of DNA derived from sorted CD4+ and CD8+ cells averaged about 3.2 ug.

Genomic DNA provided the template from which TCR beta VDJ and CDR3 profiles were obtained. TCRdb itself ran the reads through MiXCR, one entry per CDR3 protein. The sample yields 250,000 to 350,000 distinct CDR3 sequences, about 56% seen once. The CDR3 spans 12 residues. From germline, CDR1 is MNHNS and CDR2 SASEGT. Trimming cost V 3 bases and J 5 bases, with 7 bases left between them. General study findings and limits: Controls and patients did not differ significantly in CD8+ Simpson's diversity. Patients and controls shared twenty-nine CD8+ CDR3 sequences.

The chain couples TRBV6-1 to TRBJ1-2; weak D call: TRBD1 (5 bases). This receptor was taken from a human donor with severe aplastic anemia or a healthy control (not recorded which). The sequencing sample was made of sorted CD4+, CD8+, or CD8+CD57+ T cells (not recorded which) from PBMCs. CDR3 region: CASSDDSYGYTF. The CDR3 DNA follows: TGTGCCAGCAGTGATGACAGTTATGGCTACACCTTC.